These T cell receptor beta chains were read from a single sample in a study of vaccination effects on CD4 cells after COVID-19. These TCRs are of unknown antigen specificity. Libraries were prepared by immunoSEQ multiplex PCR; TCRdb keeps only in-frame clonotypes and omits some of them. The sample lists fewer than 40,000 clones, around 69% occurring once. The sequences come from CD4+ T cells from PBMCs cultured without peptide, collected after COVID-19 vaccination. Receptors were obtained from a human donor who received a COVID-19 vaccine. Each CDR3 is given with its conserved first and last residue. A D gene is named only where the DNA matches it firmly.

d_call j_call v_call cdr3_aa
NA TRBJ1-2 TRBV6-5 CASSYELTGGWDGYTF
TRBD1 TRBJ2-7 TRBV6-5 CASRADRGLYEQYF
TRBD2 TRBJ2-7 TRBV30 CAWSGLAGGSYEQYF
NA TRBJ1-5 TRBV10-3 CGAGGASNQPQHF
NA TRBJ1-5 TRBV2 CASRKDGSNQPQHF
TRBD1 TRBJ1-3 TRBV28 CASRTGGQGSGNTIYF
NA TRBJ2-7 TRBV6-2/TRBV6-3 CASSRTIYEQYF
NA TRBJ2-3 TRBV30 CAWSLLEGTQYF
NA TRBJ1-1 TRBV14 CASSPQEGTRAFF
TRBD1 TRBJ2-1 TRBV5-4 CASSLSTGDPFNEQFF
TRBD2 TRBJ2-2 TRBV11-2 CASSLTSGGTFGELFF
NA TRBJ2-7 TRBV20-1 CSASDASYEQYF
NA TRBJ1-2 TRBV6-5 CASSSPNYGYTF
TRBD2 TRBJ2-7 TRBV2 CARGTTLYEQYF
NA TRBJ2-7 TRBV5-4 CASSLEASLSHREQYF
NA TRBJ1-1 TRBV12-3/TRBV12-4 CASSLGKNTEAFF
TRBD2 TRBJ2-2 TRBV13 CASSLGGLVTRGELFF
NA TRBJ2-5 TRBV3-1/TRBV3-2 CASSQDGARGETQYF
TRBD1 TRBJ1-1 TRBV5-1 CASSLEKTGQYEAFF
NA TRBJ1-5 TRBV6-2/TRBV6-3 CASSSTVNQPQHF
NA TRBJ2-1 TRBV2 CASSELRGNEQFF
NA TRBJ2-7 TRBV6-5 CASSYKQGLIYEQYF
TRBD1 TRBJ2-1 TRBV3-1/TRBV3-2 CASSHRGQSNEQFF
NA TRBJ1-1 TRBV28 CASSVLNTEAFF
NA TRBJ2-7 TRBV24-1 CATSDSGGGYEQYF
TRBD1 TRBJ2-7 TRBV3-1/TRBV3-2 CASSQSAGTGSYEQYF
NA TRBJ1-1 TRBV20-1 CSASRQAGRAEAFF
TRBD1 TRBJ1-6 TRBV2 CASSYHRGLTSPLHF
TRBD1 TRBJ2-6 TRBV25-1 CASPHQDRVSGANVLTF
NA TRBJ1-2 TRBV7-9 CASSWDAYGYTF
NA TRBJ1-6 TRBV9 CASSHKSSYNSPLHF
NA TRBJ2-7 TRBV14 CASSQGGSGTYEQYF
TRBD2 TRBJ2-2 TRBV14 CASSHLAENTGELFF
NA TRBJ2-5 TRBV7-9 CASSLASSGKETQYF
NA TRBJ2-2 TRBV24-1 CATSDPSYNSNTGELFF
NA TRBJ1-1 TRBV27 CASSLSGGVETEAFF
NA TRBJ1-1 TRBV7-9 CASSWDNTEAFF
NA TRBJ2-3 TRBV2 CASVSGLRTDTQYF
TRBD2 TRBJ2-7 TRBV4-2 CASSQEGRGSFRYEQYF
NA TRBJ1-2 TRBV4-1 CASSQEAQGRGYTF
TRBD2 TRBJ2-1 TRBV2 CASRGLAGNNEQFF
NA TRBJ1-5 TRBV28 CASSTGRYQPQHF
NA TRBJ2-2 TRBV7-9 CASSVETGELFF
NA TRBJ1-5 TRBV28 CASSLAIAGNQPQHF
TRBD1 TRBJ1-2 TRBV2 CASREAGRGRDGYTF
NA TRBJ1-3 TRBV9 CASSVAAAGRDTGNTIYF
NA TRBJ2-2 TRBV29-1 CSAAFSGELFF
NA TRBJ1-1 TRBV5-1 CASSLAYQLNTEAFF
TRBD1 TRBJ2-1 TRBV29-1 CSVVPGQGANEQFF
TRBD2 TRBJ2-5 TRBV3-1/TRBV3-2 CASSQDPRGGGETQYF
TRBD1 TRBJ2-7 TRBV5-1 CASSSGTGAYEQYF
NA TRBJ1-2 TRBV5-4 CASSSGRDYGYTF
NA TRBJ1-2 TRBV4-3 CASSQDRGERAFYGYTF
TRBD1 TRBJ1-2 TRBV30 CAWSRDRPYGYTF
NA TRBJ2-4 TRBV28 CASSLGGSKNIQYF
NA TRBJ2-5 TRBV5-1 CASSPGANWETQYF